This T cell receptor (beta chain) was sequenced in a study of cytomegalovirus exposure and HLA in healthy donors. In the study overall: There were 117 million unique TCR beta sequences, drawn from 150 million to 200 million T cells, in an earlier analysis.

Notes on this clone: What it binds is not known.

A multiplex PCR was run with 60 Vbeta primers and 13 Jbeta primers. Profiled with immunoSEQ multiplex PCR; TCRdb holds only in-frame clones, not every one. The table shows around 150,000 clones, with roughly four fifths occurring only once. Points from the study as a whole: The authors confirmed in vitro that a few CMV-associated chains were specific for CMV antigens. Analysis performed later found roughly 17,000 TCR beta sequences associated with HLA alleles at 0.05 false discovery rate.

Germline values: CDR1 SGHNT, CDR2 YYREEE (reference sequence). V lost 4 bases to trimming and J lost 6 bases; unmatched junction nucleotides: 12. This CDR3 comprises 17 residues. V is TRBV5-4 and J is TRBJ2-2; the match to TRBD1 covers 10 bases. This sequence was found in a man in his fifties or sixties in good health and CMV-seropositive. The sequencing input was PBMCs. Here the CDR3 DNA reads TGTGCCAGCAGCCCGGCAGACGGGACAGGGGTCGCCGGGGAGCTGTTTTTT. This encodes CASSPADGTGVAGELFF.